The rows below give T cell receptor beta chains drawn from one sample of a study of blood T cell repertoires in COVID-19. Using immunoSEQ multiplex PCR, the repertoire was profiled, and TCRdb retains in-frame clones only, with some absent. This table holds around 35,000 clones, about 85% found once. The specimen sequenced was peripheral blood. All receptors derive from a man aged 65 to 79 with COVID-19, enrolled during active disease. CDR3s include the opening cysteine and the closing phenylalanine or tryptophan.

v_call	j_call	cdr3_aa
TRBV7-8	TRBJ2-2	CASSLGLGQANTGELFF
TRBV24-1	TRBJ2-2	CATSGAPVNTGELFF
TRBV28	TRBJ1-2	CASSFSRPRGYGYTF
TRBV28	TRBJ2-7	CASRDRERAYEQYF
TRBV21-1	TRBJ1-2	CASSKAQAGQDYGYTF
TRBV5-1	TRBJ2-7	CASSLGGYEQYF
TRBV5-1	TRBJ2-5	CASSLRDTQETQYF
TRBV11-3	TRBJ2-1	CASSAAGGSEQFF
TRBV9	TRBJ2-2	CASSVEGTAFRAGELFF
TRBV11-2	TRBJ1-2	CASSPGVFGGYTF
TRBV4-3	TRBJ2-1	CASSQVLAGVYEQFF
TRBV11-2	TRBJ2-7	CASRNPGQGRLSYEQYF
TRBV3-1/TRBV3-2	TRBJ2-5	CASSQGLAGETQYF
TRBV2	TRBJ1-6	CASSRTAYNSPLHF
TRBV7-2	TRBJ2-6	CASRQGGTSGRSGANVLTF
TRBV19	TRBJ2-7	CASSIDRRQGGEQYF
TRBV18	TRBJ2-7	CASSSGGMSYEQYF
TRBV6-5	TRBJ1-6	CASSYLQGENSPLHF
TRBV9	TRBJ1-2	CASSAAGVGGEGYGYTF
TRBV28	TRBJ2-7	CASLGAYEQYF
TRBV18	TRBJ1-3	CASSRQGKAGNTIYF
TRBV5-1	TRBJ2-2	CASSLGLAANTGELFF
TRBV5-5	TRBJ1-6	CASSWGQEYSPLHF
TRBV7-3	TRBJ2-6	CASSPGTGISLEANVLTF
TRBV28	TRBJ2-1	CASRRGQGSSSYNEQFF
TRBV27	TRBJ1-6	CASRYLLGLAPLHF
TRBV5-4	TRBJ1-5	CASRRDVLTPQHF
TRBV9	TRBJ2-1	CASSVSRERESDEQFF
TRBV7-3	TRBJ2-2	CASTRNQGGGELFF
TRBV11-3	TRBJ1-1	CASSLSGGNTEAFF
TRBV28	TRBJ1-5	CASSSRLYSNQPQHF
TRBV7-9	TRBJ1-1	CASSEQGNTEAFF
TRBV9	TRBJ1-4	CASSVAVAVNEKLFF
TRBV6-5	TRBJ1-2	CASSQTGGYGYTF
TRBV7-2	TRBJ2-2	CASSPRSGDTGELFF
TRBV15	TRBJ2-2	CATSRGTGVVNTGELFF
TRBV4-2	TRBJ2-2	CASSRETGVVGTGELFF
TRBV27	TRBJ1-4	CASRPMASGTNEKLFF
TRBV6-4	TRBJ2-1	CASSLLVRGEQFF
TRBV28	TRBJ2-3	CASSLDGLAGAEDTQYF
TRBV27	TRBJ1-5	CASSLLTGWDQPQHF
TRBV7-2	TRBJ2-3	CASSQQGSTDTQYF
TRBV4-1	TRBJ1-2	CASSQTGRSGYTF
TRBV5-4	TRBJ1-2	CASRGGGYGYTF
TRBV7-8	TRBJ2-7	CASSLSFGDSYEQYF